These T cell receptor beta chains were read from a single sample in a study of blood T cell repertoires in COVID-19. The method was immunoSEQ multiplex PCR; TCRdb's version includes in-frame clones alone and lacks a portion of them. This sample has some 150,000 clones, with more than 60% found just once. The material sequenced was peripheral blood. These receptors were obtained from a woman between 45 and 60 years old with active or convalescent COVID-19. Both conserved end residues are part of each CDR3. D genes are given only for firm matches. Some rows mark clone size as missing; the rest say once, few, many or name a class of expanded clone.

v_gene	d_gene	j_gene	abundance	CDR3nt	CDR3aa
TRBV28	-	TRBJ1-2	-	TGTGCCAGCACTCCTTTCAGGAACTATGGCTACACCTTC	CASTPFRNYGYTF
TRBV7-8	-	TRBJ2-5	-	TGTGCCAGCAGCGCTATCGTCCAGACCCAGTACTTC	CASSAIVQTQYF
TRBV7-2	-	TRBJ1-1	-	TGTGCCAGCAGGACACCCCCCCGGAACACTGAAGCTTTCTTT	CASRTPPRNTEAFF
TRBV5-1	TRBD1	TRBJ1-1	-	TGCGCCAGCAGCCGGGAAGGGGGCGCGGGCACTGAAGCTTTCTTT	CASSREGGAGTEAFF
TRBV29-1	TRBD2	TRBJ2-5	-	TGCAGCGTTGAGTGGACTAGGAGAGAGACCCAGTACTTC	CSVEWTRRETQYF
TRBV6-4	TRBD1	TRBJ2-7	-	TGTGCCAGTCCGGGACAGGGTGCCTACGAGCAGTACTTC	CASPGQGAYEQYF
TRBV19	TRBD1	TRBJ1-6	-	TGTGCCAGTAGTACCACACAGGGGTATGATTCACCCCTCCACTTT	CASSTTQGYDSPLHF
TRBV7-2	-	TRBJ1-4	-	TGTGCCAGCAGCTTAGGCCGGGTCTGGAATGAAAAACTGTTTTTT	CASSLGRVWNEKLFF
TRBV5-4	-	TRBJ2-3	-	TGTGCCAGCAGCTTGGACAGGGTCGCAGATACGCAGTATTTT	CASSLDRVADTQYF
TRBV7-9	-	TRBJ1-5	few	TGTGCCAGCAGCTTATCAGGTAACAATCAGCCCCAGCATTTT	CASSLSGNNQPQHF
TRBV6-5	-	TRBJ2-7	-	TGTGCCAGCAGTTACTCGGCAGGCTCCAACGAGCAGTACTTC	CASSYSAGSNEQYF
TRBV5-1	TRBD1	TRBJ1-1	-	TGCGCCAGCACGACAGGGGGGACTAGTAACACTGAAGCTTTCTTT	CASTTGGTSNTEAFF
TRBV28	TRBD1	TRBJ1-2	few	TGTGCCAGCAGCTTCGAGGACAGGGGATATGGCTACACCTTC	CASSFEDRGYGYTF
TRBV7-9	TRBD2	TRBJ2-7	-	TGTGCCAGCAGCCTCACTAGCGGGAGCTACGAGCAGTACTTC	CASSLTSGSYEQYF
TRBV25-1	-	TRBJ1-2	-	TGTGCCAGCAGTGGCCGGGGACGAGGACTAAATGGCTACACCTTC	CASSGRGRGLNGYTF
TRBV3-1/TRBV3-2	TRBD2	TRBJ2-3	-	TGTGCCAGCAGCCCGTTGGGGGGGGGTGGAGATACGCAGTATTTT	CASSPLGGGGDTQYF
TRBV30	-	TRBJ1-1	-	TGTGCCTGGAGGGAGGGGATGAACACTGAAGCTTTCTTT	CAWREGMNTEAFF
TRBV7-2	TRBD2	TRBJ2-2	-	TGTGCCAGCAGCGCGGGACTAGCGGGAGGGAAGGAGCTGTTTTTT	CASSAGLAGGKELFF
TRBV7-2	-	TRBJ2-5	-	TGTGCCAGCAGCTTAGTCGGAGCGGACCAAGAGACCCAGTACTTC	CASSLVGADQETQYF
TRBV28	TRBD2	TRBJ2-3	-	TGTGCCAGCAGTTTAGAAGCGGGAGAGGTTACGCAGTATTTT	CASSLEAGEVTQYF
TRBV19	-	TRBJ1-1	once	TGTGCCAGTAGTAGACAGACCAGCACTGAAGCTTTCTTT	CASSRQTSTEAFF
TRBV19	TRBD2	TRBJ2-7	-	TGTGCCAGTAGTATAGCCCTCGGGACTAGCGGGAGCTACGAGCAGTACTTC	CASSIALGTSGSYEQYF
TRBV4-2	TRBD1	TRBJ1-2	-	TGTGCCAGCAGCCAAGCCGGGGACAGGGGGGACTATGGCTACACCTTC	CASSQAGDRGDYGYTF
TRBV28	TRBD1	TRBJ1-2	-	TGTGCCAGCAGTTTATTGCGACAGGGAGAAATGGGTAGAAAGGGAAACTATGGCTACACCTTC	CASSLLRQGEMGRKGNYGYTF
TRBV11-3	-	TRBJ2-2	-	TGTGCCAGCAGCTTAGACAGGTTGAGCGGCGGGGAGCTGTTTTTT	CASSLDRLSGGELFF
TRBV27	TRBD1	TRBJ1-1	-	TGTGCCAGTCCTGAAGGGGGCCGGGTAAACACTGAAGCTTTCTTT	CASPEGGRVNTEAFF
TRBV5-1	-	TRBJ1-1	-	TGCGCCAGCAGCTTGGTGCCAGACACTGAAGCTTTCTTT	CASSLVPDTEAFF
TRBV19	TRBD1	TRBJ2-7	-	TGTGCCAGTAGTAGGACAGGGGATCCCTACGAGCAGTACTTC	CASSRTGDPYEQYF
TRBV5-1	-	TRBJ1-6	few	TGCGCCAGCAGCCGTGCAGGGTATAATTCACCCCTCCACTTT	CASSRAGYNSPLHF
TRBV7-2	TRBD1	TRBJ2-2	-	TGTGCCAGCAGCCCCAGGATGGGGGGACAGGGCAACACCGGGGAGCTGTTTTTT	CASSPRMGGQGNTGELFF
TRBV6-6	-	TRBJ1-4	few	TGTGCCAGCAAACCGTACGTCTCGGTCAATGAAAAACTGTTTTTT	CASKPYVSVNEKLFF
TRBV30	-	TRBJ2-2	-	TGTGCCTGGAGTAAGGGGGACCGGGACACCGGGGAGCTGTTTTTT	CAWSKGDRDTGELFF
TRBV11-3	TRBD2	TRBJ2-5	few	TGTGCCAGCAGCTCTGGGACTAGCGAAGATGAGACCCAGTACTTC	CASSSGTSEDETQYF
TRBV9	TRBD2	TRBJ2-1	many	TGTGCCAGCAGCCCCCGAAGCGGGGCGAACAATGAGCAGTTCTTC	CASSPRSGANNEQFF
TRBV27	TRBD1	TRBJ1-2	-	TGTGCCAGCAGCTCTCGCCTGGGACAGGTCCATGGCTACACCTTC	CASSSRLGQVHGYTF
TRBV5-6	TRBD1	TRBJ1-1	few	TGTGCCAGCAGCCGGACAGGGGCCACTGAAGCTTTCTTT	CASSRTGATEAFF
TRBV9	TRBD2	TRBJ2-5	-	TGTGCCAGCAGCCCCCACGCGACTAGCGGGGTCGAGACCCAGTACTTC	CASSPHATSGVETQYF
TRBV6-2/TRBV6-3	-	TRBJ1-2	few	TGTGCCAGCAGTTACGTCGGTTATGGCTACACCTTC	CASSYVGYGYTF
TRBV28	-	TRBJ2-7	-	TGTGCCAGCAGTTTGGGTGCCGGGTTCGAGCAGTACTTC	CASSLGAGFEQYF
TRBV18	-	TRBJ1-3	-	TGTGCCAGCTCACCACTTGGTACCGGCACCATATATTTT	CASSPLGTGTIYF
TRBV9	-	TRBJ1-2	-	TGTGCCAGCAGCCTACGCGGGGATGGCTACACCTTC	CASSLRGDGYTF
TRBV18	-	TRBJ2-1	-	TGTGCCAGCTCACAAGCTAGCGCGAACAATGAGCAGTTCTTC	CASSQASANNEQFF
TRBV10-2	-	TRBJ2-5	-	TGCGCCAGCAGTGAGAGGGGCCGTCAAGAGACCCAGTACTTC	CASSERGRQETQYF
TRBV6-6	-	TRBJ1-5	-	TGTGCCAGCAGTCGCGGCGGGGGCGCAATTGTAGATCAGCCCCAGCATTTT	CASSRGGGAIVDQPQHF
TRBV5-1	TRBD2	TRBJ2-5	-	TGCGCCAGCAGCTTCGGGGGGGACGTGGAGACCCAGTACTTC	CASSFGGDVETQYF
TRBV2	TRBD1	TRBJ1-1	-	TGTGCCAGCAATAATTTCGACAGGGGGGCCACTGAAGCTTTCTTT	CASNNFDRGATEAFF
TRBV10-3	-	TRBJ2-3	-	TGTGCCATCAGTGCTGCTAGCGTTAGAGATACAGATACGCAGTATTTT	CAISAASVRDTDTQYF
TRBV4-3	TRBD1	TRBJ2-1	-	TGCGCCAGCAGCCAACTAACCGGGACAGGGGGCTCAAATGAGCAGTTCTTC	CASSQLTGTGGSNEQFF
TRBV5-6	-	TRBJ1-6	few	TGTGCCAGCAGGTTTTTACAGGGTGGAAATTCACCCCTCCACTTT	CASRFLQGGNSPLHF
TRBV11-2	TRBD2	TRBJ2-1	-	TGTGCCAGCAGCTTAGCGGGAGGGCCTTTCTCTAATGAGCAGTTCTTC	CASSLAGGPFSNEQFF
TRBV7-7	TRBD2	TRBJ2-3	-	TGTGCTAGCAGCTTGGGCGGGGGACCTGACACAGATACGCAGTATTTT	CASSLGGGPDTDTQYF
TRBV6-1	-	TRBJ2-7	-	TGTGCCAGCAGTGAGCGTAACAGCCCCTACGAGCAGTACTTC	CASSERNSPYEQYF
TRBV2	-	TRBJ1-2	-	TGTGCCAGCAGGGGAGAGAGTCGTAACTATGGCTACACCTTC	CASRGESRNYGYTF
TRBV19	-	TRBJ2-5	-	TGTGCCAGTAGTATGACTAGTCAAGAGACCCAGTACTTC	CASSMTSQETQYF
TRBV19	-	TRBJ2-1	-	TGTGCCAGTAGTATGCAGGTTTACAATGAGCAGTTCTTC	CASSMQVYNEQFF
TRBV4-3	-	TRBJ2-7	-	TGCGCCAGCAGCCAAGCTTTAGATTGGGCGTACGAGCAGTACTTC	CASSQALDWAYEQYF
TRBV6-5	-	TRBJ2-4	-	TGTGCCAGCAGTTACGCGGGGACTGCCAAAAACATTCAGTACTTC	CASSYAGTAKNIQYF
TRBV28	-	TRBJ1-2	-	TGTGCCAGCAGTTTTGGACAGCGGTTCGATGGCTACACCTTC	CASSFGQRFDGYTF
TRBV2	TRBD1	TRBJ1-1	-	TGTGCCAGCAGTGTAACCGGGACAGGGCAAGGGAACACTGAAGCTTTCTTT	CASSVTGTGQGNTEAFF
TRBV4-2	TRBD1	TRBJ2-5	-	TGTGCCAGCAGCCGAGGGACAGGGGGCACCCAGTACTTC	CASSRGTGGTQYF